The table lists the clone carrying this T cell receptor (beta chain) with a few counts. The antigen is undetermined. TCRdb recomputed calls from the reads with MiXCR, one row per CDR3 protein. This table holds about 180,000 distinct CDR3 sequences, about a fifth found once. The V and J ends lost 1 base and 6 bases respectively, with 24 bases between them. CDR3 size: 18 residues. The data stem from a study of T cell repertoires in cytomegalovirus infection. Background on the study: Public TCR beta signature analysis indicated the presence of both CMV infection and matching HLA type.

This TCR came from a human donor in good health (CMV status not recorded). Some clones in this sample may be carry-over from other donors' samples. The V call is TRBV12-3 or TRBV12-4, the J call TRBJ1-2, with a tentative D call TRBD1 (5 bases). Sequenced material: CD8+ T cells from cultured PBMCs, taken from culture after CMV antigen stimulation. CDR3 nucleotide sequence: TGTGCCAGCAGTTTAGGGGGCTCAAGGCGCCTAAGAGGGGATGGCTACACCTTC. Its protein product is CASSLGGSRRLRGDGYTF.